The subject of this entry is one TCR beta chain. Its antigen is not identified. The entry originates in a study of CD8+ T cells in alopecia areata. About the study: Oral tofacitinib (5 to 10 mg twice daily) was administered to treated patients. Study-wide results and limits: Alopecia totalis/universalis scalp especially showed more expanded CD8+ clones than normal scalp.

cDNA serving as the sequencing template came from extracted, reverse transcribed RNA. The data were produced by immunoSEQ multiplex PCR, yet TCRdb's version contains in-frame clones alone and is incomplete. The table has some 150,000 clones, approximately 53% seen once. This CDR3 is 14 amino acids long. The germline V gene encodes CDR1 SGDLS and CDR2 YYNGEE. With V trimmed by 4 bases and J by 6 bases, 9 bases remained unmatched. The receptor was isolated from a human donor with alopecia areata. This chain links TRBV9 with TRBJ1-2; TRBD1 matches at 7 bases. The sample was CD8+ T cells sorted from blood, taken at week 0. DNA of the CDR3: TGTGCCAGCAGCCCCCAGACAGGGAGGGATGGCTACACCTTC. Its protein product is CASSPQTGRDGYTF.